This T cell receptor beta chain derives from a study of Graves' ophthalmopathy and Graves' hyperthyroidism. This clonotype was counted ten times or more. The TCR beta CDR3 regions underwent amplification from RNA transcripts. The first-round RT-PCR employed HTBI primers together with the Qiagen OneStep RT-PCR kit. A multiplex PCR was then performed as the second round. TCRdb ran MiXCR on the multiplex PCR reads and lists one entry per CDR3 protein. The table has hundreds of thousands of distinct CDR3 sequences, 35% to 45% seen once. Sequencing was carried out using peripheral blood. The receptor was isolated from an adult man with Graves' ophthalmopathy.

This CDR3 reads CASRGQGGETQYF. Here the CDR3 DNA reads TGTGCCAGCAGGGGTCAGGGAGGGGAGACCCAGTACTTC. The chain uses TRBV6-5 and TRBJ2-5; 7 bases match TRBD2. CDR1 is MNHEY and CDR2 is SVGAGI in the germline V gene. This CDR3 region has 13 residues. Unmatched junction bases numbered 6, after V lost 6 bases and J lost 5 bases.